The 16 T cell receptor beta chains below all came from one sample that was sequenced in a study of T cell responses to AZD1222 COVID-19 vaccine. The table came from immunoSEQ multiplex PCR; TCRdb's copy has only in-frame clones and leaves some out. The repertoire holds about 80,000 clones, with roughly 85% as singletons. The sequencing here drew on peripheral blood, taken 28 days after the second AZD1222 dose. All receptors come from an adult who received the AZD1222 COVID-19 vaccine.

V usage is TRBV28 and J usage is TRBJ1-1; tentative D call: TRBD1 (5 bases). V lost 5 bases and J 7 bases, leaving 8 bases between the germline ends. The CDR3 extends over 11 amino acids. The germline CDR1 and CDR2 sequences are MDHEN and SYDVKM. The CDR3 spells CASSVQVEAFF. Here the CDR3 DNA reads TGTGCCAGCAGTGTACAGGTTGAAGCTTTCTTT. The whole variable domain, filled in from reference TRBV28 and TRBJ1-1, reads DVKVTQSSRYLVKRTGEKVFLECVQDMDHENMFWYRQDPGLGLRLIYFSYDVKMKEKGDIPEGYSVSREKKERFSLILESASTNQTSMYLCASSVQVEAFFGQGTRLTVV.

The chain combines TRBV21-1 with TRBJ2-1; the listed D gene, TRBD2, was not tested against the DNA. TRBV21-1 is annotated as a pseudogene. The CDR3 extends over 16 amino acids. The CDR3 nucleotides are TGTGCCAGCAGAAGACTAGCGGGGACGACCTACAATGAGCAGTTCTTC. Its translation: CASRRLAGTTYNEQFF.

The J gene is TRBJ2-7, the V gene TRBV27, with D perhaps TRBD1 (5 bases). Germline assignment: CDR1 MNHEY and CDR2 SMNVEV (reference sequence). This CDR3 spans 15 amino acids. With 4 bases removed from V and 2 bases from J, the gap between germline ends came to 15 bases. For the CDR3, the DNA is TGTGCCAGCAGTTACGAAAATGGGGCAGCCTACGAGCAGTACTTC. Its protein is CASSYENGAAYEQYF.

The gene calls are TRBV4-3 and TRBJ1-6; no clear D. CDR3 length equals 19 residues. Germline V gives CDR1 LGHNA, CDR2 YSLEER. The V end was cut by 4 bases, the J end by 9 bases, with 28 bases between. CDR3 sequence (DNA): TGCGCCAGCAGCCCCCAACCCCGAAACCTGGTAGGTGGAGGTTCACCCCTCCACTTT. It encodes CASSPQPRNLVGGGSPLHF.

The rearrangement joins TRBV24-1 to TRBJ2-1; 9 nucleotides align to TRBD2. Trimming took 4 bases from V and 9 from J; bases not matched to a gene: 15. In germline, CDR1 is KGHDR, CDR2 SFDVKD. This CDR3 spans 17 amino acids. The CDR3 sequence: CATSDRQPGLAAVEQFF. CDR3 nucleotide sequence: TGTGCCACCAGTGACCGTCAGCCGGGACTAGCTGCCGTTGAGCAGTTCTTC.

This clone turned up a few times. The chain carries TRBV30 and TRBJ1-1; D is ambiguous. V was cut by 6 bases and J by 1 base, with 12 bases left in between. The V gene's germline CDR1 is GTSNPN and CDR2 SVGIG (reference sequence). The CDR3 sequence is 13 residues long. CDR3 sequence reads: CACDALANTEAFF. For the CDR3, the DNA is TGTGCCTGCGACGCACTGGCGAACACTGAAGCTTTCTTT.

J is TRBJ2-7 and V is TRBV29-1, with TRBD2 as a possible D gene (6 bases). CDR3 size: 12 residues. The V gene lost 4 bases and the J gene lost 4 bases, with 11 bases spanning the gap. Germline V gives CDR1 SQVTM, CDR2 ANQGSEA. This chain's CDR3 is CSVAGDFYEQYF. The CDR3 region has the DNA TGCAGCGTTGCGGGAGACTTTTACGAGCAGTACTTC.

J is TRBJ1-6 and V is TRBV2, with unresolved D. V was cut by 7 bases and J by 2 bases, with 12 bases left in between. The CDR3 has 15 residues. CDR1 is SNHLY and CDR2 is FYNNEI in the germline V gene. As DNA, the CDR3 is TGTGCCAGCACCCCTCGCCGGGCCTATAATTCACCCCTCCACTTT. It is translated as CASTPRRAYNSPLHF.

CDR3 loop: CASSLGTSGLYEQYF. The CDR3 DNA reads as TGTGCCAGCAGCCTCGGGACTAGCGGCCTCTACGAGCAGTACTTC. The V call is TRBV11-3, the J call TRBJ2-7, with 11 bases lining up with TRBD2. Germline values: CDR1 SGHNT, CDR2 YENEEA. The CDR3 length is 15 residues. Germline trimming cut 5 bases from V and 3 bases from J; bases unmatched to any gene: 6.

The chain links TRBV27 to TRBJ1-2; a possible D gene is TRBD1 (5 bases). The CDR3 covers 14 residues. Trimming pared 0 bases from V and 6 bases from J, leaving 11 bases between. The germline V gene encodes CDR1 MNHEY and CDR2 SMNVEV (reference sequence). For the CDR3, the DNA is TGTGCCAGCAGTTTATCCTCGGGGGTAGATGGCTACACCTTC. Its translation: CASSLSSGVDGYTF.

In its sample, this clone was seen a few times. This sequence joins TRBV28 and TRBJ1-3; 7 nucleotides align to TRBD1. The CDR3 consists of 16 residues. From germline, CDR1 is MDHEN and CDR2 SYDVKM. V lost 2 bases to trimming and J lost 4 bases; unmatched junction nucleotides: 8. The CDR3 spells CASSLPYPTGGNTIYF. The DNA of the CDR3 is TGTGCCAGCAGTTTACCCTATCCGACAGGGGGAAACACCATATATTTT. Looking up the rest from reference TRBV28 and TRBJ1-3 gives the full variable domain: DVKVTQSSRYLVKRTGEKVFLECVQDMDHENMFWYRQDPGLGLRLIYFSYDVKMKEKGDIPEGYSVSREKKERFSLILESASTNQTSMYLCASSLPYPTGGNTIYFGEGSWLTVV.

This chain joins TRBV5-1 and TRBJ1-3, with D unresolved. The CDR3 spans 16 residues. Between the trimmed V and J ends, which lost 4 bases and 0 bases, there was a span of 14 bases. The germline CDR1 and CDR2 sequences are SGHRS and YFSETQ. CDR3 sequence: CASSPVRPSSGNTIYF. CDR3 bases: TGCGCCAGCAGCCCGGTCCGACCGAGCTCTGGAAACACCATATATTTT.

The chain has TRBV3-1 (or the pseudogene TRBV3-2) and TRBJ1-5; 7 nucleotides match TRBD1. The J segment lost 4 bases and the V segment lost 4 bases, leaving 1 base of the junction unmatched. The CDR3 spans 13 residues. Germline-derived CDR1 and CDR2 are LGHDT and YNNKEL (reference sequence). CDR3 amino acids: CASSRDRNQPQHF. CDR3 DNA: TGTGCCAGCAGCCGGGACAGAAATCAGCCCCAGCATTTT.

The chain couples TRBV4-2 to TRBJ1-4; D perhaps matches TRBD1 (5 bases). V dropped 4 bases and J dropped 5 bases, with 11 bases sitting between them. From germline, CDR1 is LGHNA and CDR2 YNFKEQ. The CDR3 runs 14 residues. Here the CDR3 DNA reads TGTGCCAGCAGCCCCGCCGGGGCGAATGAAAAACTGTTTTTT. This encodes CASSPAGANEKLFF.

The CDR3 region has the DNA TGTGCCAGCAGGGCAGCCGGTCGCTATGGCTACACCTTC. This encodes CASRAAGRYGYTF. The genes are TRBV6-5 and TRBJ1-2; no definite D call. With 6 bases removed from V and 4 bases from J, the gap between germline ends came to 12 bases. This CDR3 contains 13 residues. The germline V gene has CDR1 MNHEY and CDR2 SVGAGI.

V is TRBV10-1 and J is TRBJ2-7; the D gene is possibly TRBD1 (5 bases). CDR1 and CDR2 from the germline V gene are WNHNN and SYGVQD (reference sequence). V lost 6 bases to trimming and J lost 6 bases, with 15 bases between them. There are 13 residues in the CDR3. CDR3 DNA: TGCGCCAGCAGGCGTCGCCAGGGAAGCGAGCAGTACTTC. Protein: CASRRRQGSEQYF.